The rows below give T cell receptor beta chains drawn from one sample of a study of shared clonotypes between healthy human individuals. Sequencing used immunoSEQ multiplex PCR; TCRdb keeps in-frame clones, though not all of them. The repertoire consists of some 2.4 million clones, with roughly 93% occurring once and the leading ten covering roughly 0.39%. Material: naive CD4+ T cells from PBMCs. These TCRs come from a man in his late teens or twenties in good health. Some clones in this sample may be carry-over from other donors' samples. The CDR3 runs from the conserved cysteine through the conserved F or W. The D gene is left open where the match is weak. Some rows mark clone size as missing; the rest say once, few, many or name a class of expanded clone.

TRBJ2-7	NA	NA	TRBV2	CATQLGGHPREQYF	TGTGCCACTCAGTTGGGGGGCCACCCGCGGGAGCAGTACTTC
TRBJ1-5	NA	few	TRBV25-1	CASSEYQGGPQHF	TGTGCCAGCAGTGAATATCAAGGTGGGCCCCAGCATTTT
TRBJ2-3	TRBD2	few	TRBV7-3	CASSLSGSTDTQYF	TGTGCCAGCAGCCTTAGCGGGAGCACAGATACGCAGTATTTT
TRBJ2-1	TRBD1	NA	TRBV28	CASSPFEGAPREQFF	TGTGCCAGCAGTCCCTTTGAGGGGGCCCCCAGGGAGCAGTTCTTC
TRBJ2-3	TRBD1	NA	TRBV5-4	CASSLGGQGGTDTQYF	TGTGCCAGCAGCTTGGGGGGACAGGGCGGGACAGATACGCAGTATTTT
TRBJ1-4	NA	NA	TRBV27	CASRPDFRTAGSATNEKLFF	TGTGCCAGCAGGCCAGACTTCCGGACAGCCGGTTCCGCAACTAATGAAAAACTGTTTTTT
TRBJ2-2	TRBD2	NA	TRBV9	CASSKGTSGANTGELFF	TGTGCCAGCAGCAAGGGGACTAGCGGGGCGAACACCGGGGAGCTGTTTTTT
TRBJ2-7	TRBD1	NA	TRBV9	CASSAGTGVTYEQYF	TGTGCCAGCAGCGCCGGGACAGGGGTTACCTACGAGCAGTACTTC
TRBJ2-7	NA	NA	TRBV7-2	CASSRVGYEQYF	TGTGCCAGCAGCCGGGTGGGCTACGAGCAGTACTTC
TRBJ2-7	NA	NA	TRBV18	CASSLSAGSSTYEQYF	TGTGCCAGTTCCCTTTCGGCAGGGTCGAGCACCTACGAGCAGTACTTC
TRBJ2-7	TRBD2	NA	TRBV10-3	CAISGWGGRDSYEQYF	TGTGCCATCAGTGGGTGGGGAGGGAGAGACTCCTACGAGCAGTACTTC
TRBJ2-2	TRBD1	NA	TRBV28	CASSPLPGQGSTNTGELFF	TGTGCCAGCAGCCCCCTCCCGGGACAGGGGTCAACGAACACCGGGGAGCTGTTTTTT
TRBJ2-1	TRBD2	few	TRBV5-1	CASSFLAGSYNEQFF	TGCGCCAGCAGCTTCCTAGCGGGCTCCTACAATGAGCAGTTCTTC
TRBJ2-1	NA	NA	TRBV11-2	CASSLEYPRQYNEQFF	TGTGCCAGCAGCTTAGAGTATCCCAGGCAATACAATGAGCAGTTCTTC
TRBJ2-1	TRBD2	once	TRBV7-2	CASSFREREGRNEQFF	TGTGCCAGCAGCTTTCGGGAGCGGGAGGGCCGAAATGAGCAGTTCTTC
TRBJ2-5	TRBD2	NA	TRBV29-1	CSVDRLAGLTLKTQYF	TGCAGCGTTGACCGACTAGCGGGGCTGACTTTGAAGACCCAGTACTTC
TRBJ2-7	NA	NA	TRBV7-9	CASSPTGGKYEQYF	TGTGCCAGCAGCCCCACTGGGGGGAAGTACGAGCAGTACTTC
TRBJ2-2	TRBD1	NA	TRBV9	CASSVRTGGTGELFF	TGTGCCAGCAGCGTGAGGACAGGCGGCACCGGGGAGCTGTTTTTT
TRBJ2-1	TRBD2	NA	TRBV27	CASSSGGYHGEQFF	TGTGCCAGCAGTTCGGGGGGTTATCACGGTGAGCAGTTCTTC